Shown below are 18 T cell receptor beta chains from a single sample sequenced in a study of cytomegalovirus exposure and HLA in healthy donors. Researchers ran the PCR with 60 Vbeta and 13 Jbeta primers. Clones were read by immunoSEQ multiplex PCR, and TCRdb kept only the in-frame ones, dropping some. This sample has approximately 84,000 clones, with 78% found just once. The specimen sequenced was PBMCs. These receptors were obtained from a male donor in good health and CMV-seropositive.

The chain recombines TRBV2 with TRBJ1-5; TRBD1 might be the D (5 bases). The germline CDR1 and CDR2 sequences are SNHLY and FYNNEI. The ends were cut back, 2 bases at V and 6 bases at J, with 14 bases in the middle. The CDR3 spans 15 residues. The CDR3 DNA sequence: TGTGCCAGCAGTGAAATAGAGGGAGGGACTCAGCCCCAGCATTTT. The encoded protein is CASSEIEGGTQPQHF.

This clone was detected only a few times. The chain employs TRBV11-3 and TRBJ1-1, with 7 bases identical to TRBD1. Germline CDR1 is SGHNT and CDR2 is YENEEA. V shed 0 bases and J 7 bases; nucleotides not matched to a gene: 2. This CDR3 is 13 amino acids long. The CDR3 nucleotides read TGTGCCAGCAGCTTAGAACAGGGGTATGAAGCTTTCTTT. Protein product: CASSLEQGYEAFF.

The rearrangement uses TRBV7-2 and TRBJ2-7; 9 bases line up with TRBD1. V dropped 4 bases and J dropped 5; count of bases not matched to a gene: 15. This CDR3 is 17 amino acids long. Germline V gives CDR1 SGHTA, CDR2 FQGNSA. CDR3 DNA sequence: TGTGCCAGCAGCTACCCACAGGGGGCTGGTCCCGCCCACGAGCAGTACTTC. Translating it yields CASSYPQGAGPAHEQYF.

CDR3 coding DNA: TGTGCCAGCAGTCCTACAGGTAGCAATCAGCCCCAGCATTTT. Translation: CASSPTGSNQPQHF. The V gene is TRBV6-1, the J gene TRBJ1-5; tentatively, D is TRBD1 (5 bases). The germline V and J ends were trimmed by 5 bases and 0 bases, with 8 bases remaining between them. The germline V gene has CDR1 MNHNS and CDR2 SASEGT. The CDR3 has 14 residues.

This clone was observed once. This rearrangement joins TRBV19 to TRBJ1-5; the match to TRBD1 covers 11 bases. J lost 4 bases, V lost 3 bases, and 2 bases had no gene match. Per germline, CDR1 LNHDA and CDR2 SQIVND (reference sequence). The CDR3 is 15 residues long. Here the CDR3 reads CASSIGTGGNQPQHF. DNA of the CDR3: TGTGCCAGTAGTATCGGGACAGGGGGGAATCAGCCCCAGCATTTT.

V is TRBV15 and J is TRBJ2-6; TRBD1 agrees at 9 bases. Germline CDR1 LNHNV, CDR2 YYDKDF (reference sequence). Trimming at V came to 0 bases and at J to 2 bases, leaving 11 bases not matched to a gene. This CDR3 is 20 amino acids long. CDR3 sequence: CATSRESVQGASTGANVLTF. CDR3 DNA sequence: TGTGCCACCAGCAGAGAGAGTGTACAGGGGGCGTCTACTGGGGCCAACGTCCTGACTTTC.

The table lists this clone with a few counts. This chain joins TRBV5-1 and TRBJ2-1, with 8 bases that match TRBD2. The V segment lost 4 bases and the J segment 1 base; nucleotides outside the gene matches: 7. Germline CDR1 reads SGHRS; CDR2 reads YFSETQ. The CDR3 sequence is 16 residues long. The DNA for the CDR3 is TGCGCCAGCAGCCTGAAAAGCGGGGGATCCTACAATGAGCAGTTCTTC. This translates into CASSLKSGGSYNEQFF.

The genes are TRBV5-4 and TRBJ2-1; 7 bases match TRBD1. This CDR3 region has 15 residues. V lost 0 bases to trimming and J lost 5 bases; unmatched junction nucleotides: 5. The germline V gene has CDR1 SGHNT and CDR2 YYREEE (reference sequence). CDR3 nucleotide sequence: TGTGCCAGCAGCTTGGACAGGGGAACGGACAATGAGCAGTTCTTC. Protein: CASSLDRGTDNEQFF.

The chain recombines TRBV10-3 with TRBJ1-5, with D possibly being TRBD1 (5 bases). This CDR3 spans 12 amino acids. Germline assignment: CDR1 ENHRY and CDR2 SYGVKD. V lost 6 bases and J 6 bases, leaving 9 bases between the germline ends. CDR3 nucleotides: TGTGCCATCAGAACGGGGGGTCAGCCCCAGCATTTT. Translating it yields CAIRTGGQPQHF.

The chain joins TRBV18 to TRBJ2-7, with D possibly matching TRBD1 (6 bases). V lost 3 bases and J 3 bases, leaving 12 bases between the germline ends. The germline V gene encodes CDR1 KGHSH and CDR2 LQKENI. This CDR3 is 14 amino acids long. The CDR3 is CASSPLDSFYEQYF. As DNA, the CDR3 is TGTGCCAGCTCACCTCTGGACAGTTTCTACGAGCAGTACTTC. Drawing the rest from reference TRBV18 and TRBJ2-7, the complete variable domain is NAGVMQNPRHLVRRRGQEARLRCSPMKGHSHVYWYRQLPEEGLKFMVYLQKENIIDESGMPKERFSAEFPKEGPSILRIQQVVRGDSAAYFCASSPLDSFYEQYFGPGTRLTVT.

This chain uses TRBV19 with TRBJ1-2, with a tentative D call TRBD1 (6 bases). CDR1 LNHDA and CDR2 SQIVND come from the germline V gene (reference sequence). V lost 3 bases and J lost 1, with 21 bases in between. The CDR3 consists of 18 residues. The CDR3 spells CASSIPFRRQANNYGYTF. The DNA of the CDR3 is TGTGCCAGTAGTATCCCCTTTCGACGACAGGCCAATAACTATGGCTACACCTTC. The variable domain in full, completed from reference TRBV19 and TRBJ1-2, reads DGGITQSPKYLFRKEGQNVTLSCEQNLNHDAMYWYRQDPGQGLRLIYYSQIVNDFQKGDIAEGYSVSREKKESFPLTVTSAQKNPTAFYLCASSIPFRRQANNYGYTFGSGTRLTVV.

The rearrangement links TRBV7-3 to TRBJ2-2, with a tentative D call TRBD2 (7 bases). Germline loops: CDR1 SGHTA, CDR2 FQGTGA. V shed 4 bases and J shed 7 bases, with 19 bases lying between them. The CDR3 is 16 residues long. Here the CDR3 reads CASSSAGPIGGGELFF. The CDR3 DNA follows: TGTGCCAGCAGCTCAGCGGGGCCTATAGGGGGCGGGGAGCTGTTTTTT.

This chain uses TRBV9 with TRBJ2-1; 7 nucleotides agree with TRBD2. The CDR3 covers 15 residues. Trimming took 0 bases from V and 5 from J; bases not matched to a gene: 5. CDR1 SGDLS and CDR2 YYNGEE come from the germline V gene. CDR3 coding DNA: TGTGCCAGCAGCGTAGGAGCGGGGTCAAACAATGAGCAGTTCTTC. Protein product: CASSVGAGSNNEQFF.

The chain carries TRBV29-1 and TRBJ2-7; D perhaps matches TRBD2 (6 bases). V was trimmed by 3 bases and J by 3 bases, leaving 6 bases between them. The germline V gene encodes CDR1 SQVTM and CDR2 ANQGSEA. The CDR3 length is 11 residues. The CDR3 DNA is TGCAGCGTTGAGGGGGGCTACGAGCAGTACTTC. The encoded protein is CSVEGGYEQYF.

The V and J genes are TRBV25-1 and TRBJ1-1; 7 bases match TRBD1. CDR1 is MGHDK and CDR2 is SYGVNS in the germline V gene. The CDR3 covers 13 residues. V lost 2 bases and J lost 5; bases outside the gene matches: 2. The CDR3 coding sequence is TGTGCCAGCAGTGAAAACAGGGGAACTGAAGCTTTCTTT. Translation gives CASSENRGTEAFF.

V and J are TRBV28 and TRBJ1-2; no definite D call. The CDR3 loop spans 13 amino acids. V gave up 1 base and J gave up 4 bases, with 7 bases separating them. Per the germline V gene, CDR1 is MDHEN and CDR2 is SYDVKM. The CDR3: CASSLLGSYGYTF. The CDR3 nucleotides are TGTGCCAGCAGTTTATTAGGGAGCTATGGCTACACCTTC.

The chain combines TRBV27 with TRBJ1-3; D possibly corresponds to TRBD1 (6 bases). The V and J ends lost 6 bases and 8 bases respectively, with 20 bases between them. The CDR3 is 15 residues long. The germline gives CDR1 MNHEY, CDR2 SMNVEV (reference sequence). The CDR3 sequence: CASSSRCRGSYTIYF. Here the CDR3 DNA reads TGTGCCAGCAGCTCCAGATGTAGGGGGAGCTACACCATATATTTT.

This clone came up once. This chain joins TRBV28 and TRBJ2-4; a weak D match, TRBD2 (5 bases). Germline V gene lookup returns CDR1 MDHEN and CDR2 SYDVKM. V was pared by 6 bases and J by 3 bases, with 18 bases between. The CDR3 length is 16 residues. In DNA, the CDR3 is TGTGCCAGCAGGACCATGCCGGGGTTGGGCAAAAACATTCAGTACTTC. Its protein is CASRTMPGLGKNIQYF.